This T cell receptor beta chain was identified during a study of CD4+ T cells in melanoma. Overall study findings and caveats: A reported correlation linked neoantigen-specific CD4+ T cells to CD8+, macrophage and B cell function. Reportedly, melanoma neoantigen-specific CD4+ T cells showed varied differentiation states.

The V gene's germline CDR1 is SGHTA and CDR2 FQGTGA. The length of the CDR3 is 13 residues. Trimming stripped 7 bases from V and 7 bases from J, with 13 bases between. Concerning this clone: Its antigen is as yet unknown.

TCRdb's table, derived via immunoSEQ multiplex PCR, lists solely in-frame clones and lacks some. Altogether 11,000 to 15,000 clones are present, approximately 57% being singletons, with the ten largest covering around 15%. This receptor was taken from a human donor with melanoma. The sequenced material came from cells from a culture (not recorded whether cultured in vitro). The V call is TRBV7-3, the J call TRBJ1-4; D is unresolved. In DNA, the CDR3 is TGTGCCAGCACCCGGGCCCGAGGTGAAAAACTGTTTTTT. It encodes CASTRARGEKLFF.